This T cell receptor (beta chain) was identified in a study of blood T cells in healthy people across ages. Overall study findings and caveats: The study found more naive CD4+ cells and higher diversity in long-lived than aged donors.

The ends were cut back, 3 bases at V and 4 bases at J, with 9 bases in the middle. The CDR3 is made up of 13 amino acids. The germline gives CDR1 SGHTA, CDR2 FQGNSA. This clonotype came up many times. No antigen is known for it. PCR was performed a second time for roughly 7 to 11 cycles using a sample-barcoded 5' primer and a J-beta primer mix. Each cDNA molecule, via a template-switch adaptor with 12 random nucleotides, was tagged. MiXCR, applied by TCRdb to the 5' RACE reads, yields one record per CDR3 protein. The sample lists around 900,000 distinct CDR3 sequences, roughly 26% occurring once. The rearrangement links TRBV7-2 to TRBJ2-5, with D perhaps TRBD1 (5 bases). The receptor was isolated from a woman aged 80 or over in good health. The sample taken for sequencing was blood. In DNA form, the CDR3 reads TGTGCCAGCAGCTTGTGGGGCGGAGAGACCCAGTACTTC. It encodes CASSLWGGETQYF.